Listed below are T cell receptor beta chains from one sample, sequenced in a study of blood T cell repertoires in COVID-19. Some clones are missing from TCRdb's copy, which holds only in-frame ones; the method was immunoSEQ multiplex PCR. Counted here are roughly 400,000 clones, 90% occurring once; the ten biggest clones make up less than 0.75%. The material sequenced was PBMCs or T cells enriched from blood (not recorded which). All receptors derive from a man younger than 35 who had recovered from COVID-19. Each CDR3 is given with its conserved first and last residue. Fields, in order: D gene, J gene, clone size, V gene, CDR3 protein, CDR3 DNA. The D gene is left open where the match is weak. Only part of the rows carry a size: once, few, many, or a class if the clone is expanded.

TRBD2 | TRBJ2-7 | once | TRBV11-2 | CASSLTSGRVEQYF | TGTGCCAGCAGCTTAACTAGCGGGAGGGTTGAGCAGTACTTC
- | TRBJ1-1 | - | TRBV7-3 | CASSLSEGREAFF | TGTGCCAGCAGCTTAAGTGAGGGGAGGGAAGCTTTCTTT
TRBD1 | TRBJ1-5 | - | TRBV24-1 | CATSEAGQAEQPQHF | TGTGCCACCAGTGAGGCCGGACAGGCCGAGCAGCCCCAGCATTTT
TRBD1 | TRBJ1-6 | few | TRBV3-1/TRBV3-2 | CASSRRGLNSPLHF | TGTGCCAGCAGCCGGAGGGGGCTGAATTCACCCCTCCACTTT
- | TRBJ1-3 | - | TRBV2 | CASSEQGNSGNTIYF | TGTGCCAGCAGTGAACAGGGTAACTCTGGAAACACCATATATTTT
TRBD1 | TRBJ1-5 | - | TRBV5-1 | CASSWGQGEGQPQHF | TGCGCCAGCAGCTGGGGACAGGGTGAAGGTCAGCCCCAGCATTTT
- | TRBJ1-4 | few | TRBV11-2 | CASSGRGEKLFF | TGTGCCAGCAGCGGGAGGGGGGAAAAACTGTTTTTT
TRBD2 | TRBJ2-3 | - | TRBV7-3 | CASSLIAGSSTDTQYF | TGTGCCAGCAGCTTAATAGCGGGATCTAGCACAGATACGCAGTATTTT
- | TRBJ2-1 | - | TRBV9 | CASSASRLTVNNEQFF | TGTGCCAGCAGCGCTAGCCGACTTACGGTAAACAATGAGCAGTTCTTC
- | TRBJ1-1 | - | TRBV29-1 | CSVEVRVTEAFF | TGCAGCGTTGAGGTCCGGGTAACTGAAGCTTTCTTT
- | TRBJ1-2 | - | TRBV24-1 | CATDTGRANYGYTF | TGTGCCACCGATACAGGACGAGCTAACTATGGCTACACCTTC
- | TRBJ1-3 | - | TRBV9 | CASSALGDTNSGNTIYF | TGTGCCAGCAGCGCCCTGGGAGACACAAACTCTGGAAACACCATATATTTT
TRBD2 | TRBJ2-7 | - | TRBV6-5 | CASSLAGVTYEQYF | TGTGCCAGCTCACTAGCGGGGGTTACCTACGAGCAGTACTTC
- | TRBJ2-1 | - | TRBV5-6 | CASSPWRREQFF | TGTGCCAGCAGCCCCTGGCGGCGTGAGCAGTTCTTC
TRBD1 | TRBJ1-1 | - | TRBV11-2 | CASSPGTGKKHTEAFF | TGTGCCAGCAGCCCAGGGACAGGTAAAAAGCACACTGAAGCTTTCTTT
TRBD1 | TRBJ1-5 | - | TRBV3-1/TRBV3-2 | CASSPTGVQPQHF | TGTGCCAGCAGCCCCACAGGGGTCCAGCCCCAGCATTTT
- | TRBJ1-2 | - | TRBV6-1 | CASSEVGGVSGYTF | TGTGCCAGCAGTGAAGTTGGGGGGGTATCCGGCTACACCTTC
- | TRBJ1-2 | few | TRBV6-5 | CASSYSPTLHYGYTF | TGTGCCAGCAGTTACTCGCCGACTTTGCATTATGGCTACACCTTC
- | TRBJ1-1 | - | TRBV2 | CASTQRGALTEAFF | TGTGCCAGCACCCAGCGGGGGGCGCTTACTGAAGCTTTCTTT
- | TRBJ1-4 | - | TRBV11-3 | CASSLAGDFEKLFF | TGTGCCAGCAGCTTAGCGGGGGATTTTGAAAAACTGTTTTTT
TRBD1 | TRBJ1-4 | - | TRBV6-5 | CASIRQGNEKLFF | TGTGCCAGCATTCGACAGGGCAACGAAAAACTGTTTTTT
- | TRBJ1-1 | - | TRBV7-9 | CASSLRGGTEAFF | TGTGCCAGCAGTCTCCGGGGGGGCACTGAAGCTTTCTTT
- | TRBJ1-2 | - | TRBV25-1 | CASSENERGRGGYTF | TGTGCCAGCAGTGAAAACGAACGGGGGAGGGGTGGCTACACCTTC
TRBD1 | TRBJ1-5 | - | TRBV27 | CATGLGTGRVQPQHF | TGTGCCACCGGACTCGGGACAGGGCGGGTTCAGCCCCAGCATTTT
- | TRBJ1-1 | - | TRBV10-3 | CAISDSGTWTEAFF | TGTGCCATCAGTGATAGCGGGACATGGACAGAAGCTTTCTTT
- | TRBJ2-3 | - | TRBV5-1 | CASRISGPSTDTQYF | TGCGCCAGCCGTATTAGCGGACCTAGCACAGATACGCAGTATTTT
TRBD2 | TRBJ2-7 | - | TRBV5-1 | CASRPTTSLEQYF | TGCGCCAGCAGACCGACGACTAGCCTCGAGCAGTACTTC
TRBD1 | TRBJ2-6 | - | TRBV11-2 | CASNHHQGQGLTGANVLTF | TGTGCCAGCAACCACCACCAGGGACAGGGGCTCACTGGGGCCAACGTCCTGACTTTC
- | TRBJ2-7 | - | TRBV11-2 | CASSLVADEQYF | TGTGCCAGCAGCTTAGTGGCAGACGAGCAGTACTTC